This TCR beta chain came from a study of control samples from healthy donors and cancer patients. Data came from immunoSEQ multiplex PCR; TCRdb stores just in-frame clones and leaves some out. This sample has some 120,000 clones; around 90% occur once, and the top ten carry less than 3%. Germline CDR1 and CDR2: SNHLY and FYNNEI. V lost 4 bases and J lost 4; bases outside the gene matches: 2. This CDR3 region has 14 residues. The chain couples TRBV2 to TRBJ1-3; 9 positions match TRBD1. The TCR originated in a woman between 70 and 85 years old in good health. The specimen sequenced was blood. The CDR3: CASSGGTGGNTIYF. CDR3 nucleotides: TGTGCCAGCAGTGGAGGGACAGGGGGAAACACCATATATTTT.